This paragraph covers one TCR beta chain sequence. J was trimmed by 0 bases and V by 4 bases; bases with no gene match: 6. The V gene's germline CDR1 is KGHSH and CDR2 LQKENI. This CDR3 region has 17 residues. The sample belongs to a study of beta chain features in type 1 diabetes. The investigators reverse transcribed all of the isolated RNA, so they sequenced expressed TCRB transcripts. Profiled with immunoSEQ multiplex PCR; TCRdb holds only in-frame clones, not every one. Of around 310,000 clones in the sample, 11% were seen once. This clonotype originated in a woman aged 25 to 39 in good health. Sequences were obtained from naive CD4+ T cells from blood. The genes are TRBV18 and TRBJ2-3; 11 bases map to TRBD2. The DNA of the CDR3 is TGTGCCAGCTCACGTAACCTAGCGGGAGGAAGCACAGATACGCAGTATTTT. This encodes CASSRNLAGGSTDTQYF. Full variable domain (outside the CDR3, taken from reference TRBV18 and TRBJ2-3): NAGVMQNPRHLVRRRGQEARLRCSPMKGHSHVYWYRQLPEEGLKFMVYLQKENIIDESGMPKERFSAEFPKEGPSILRIQQVVRGDSAAYFCASSRNLAGGSTDTQYFGPGTRLTVL.